This record concerns one T cell receptor beta chain sequence. What it binds is not known. The data belong to a study of CD8+ T cells in alopecia areata. Between the trimmed V and J ends, which lost 4 bases and 6 bases, there was a span of 14 bases. The CDR3 is made up of 13 amino acids. Looked up from germline, CDR1 is SGHDT and CDR2 is YYEEEE. Findings and caveats of the study: Throughout tofacitinib, many expanded lesional clones continued to persist in scalp and blood.

The sample's treatment: oral pan-JAK inhibitor, 5-10 mg twice daily. Isolated RNA was reverse transcribed into cDNA used as the sequencing template. Using immunoSEQ multiplex PCR, the repertoire was profiled, and TCRdb retains in-frame clones only, with some absent. Of some 96,000 clones listed, about 64% are singletons. The chain couples TRBV5-6 to TRBJ2-7, with D possibly TRBD1 on 5 matching bases. Sequencing used CD8+ T cells sorted from blood, obtained at week 4, from a patient treated with tofacitinib. This receptor was identified in a human donor with alopecia areata. The CDR3 here is CASSPWGWSEQYF. The CDR3 bases are TGTGCCAGCAGCCCCTGGGGCTGGTCCGAGCAGTACTTC.